Each of the 20 T cell receptor beta chains below was sequenced from the same sample in a study of PD-1 blockade in mismatch repair-deficient tumors. Sequencing was performed with immunoSEQ multiplex PCR; in TCRdb, only in-frame clones are kept and a portion is missing. This table has approximately 60,000 clones, around 89% appearing once. The starting material was peripheral blood, obtained 52 weeks after starting pembrolizumab. The receptors originated from an adult with mismatch repair-deficient cancer.

The J gene is TRBJ1-3, the V gene TRBV7-9; 9 bases agree with TRBD1. This CDR3 contains 16 residues. V trimming: 5 bases; J trimming: 2 bases; junction bases outside the gene matches: 7. Germline CDR1 reads SEHNR; CDR2 reads FQNEAQ (reference sequence). The CDR3 loop reads CASSPTTGGTGNTIYF. CDR3 DNA sequence: TGTGCCAGCAGCCCAACAACAGGGGGCACTGGAAACACCATATATTTT.

This chain connects TRBV4-2 to TRBJ1-4, with no clear D. Germline V gene sequence: CDR1 LGHNA, CDR2 YNFKEQ. Trimming took 4 bases from V and 6 from J, leaving 18 bases between them. There are 16 residues in the CDR3. The CDR3 DNA reads as TGTGCCAGCAGCCCCGGTGACTCGCCACGGGATGAAAAACTGTTTTTT. It yields the protein CASSPGDSPRDEKLFF.

The chain joins TRBV27 to TRBJ2-7, with D unclear. With 2 bases removed from V and 2 bases from J, the gap between germline ends came to 10 bases. Germline CDR1 is MNHEY and CDR2 is SMNVEV (reference sequence). CDR3 length: 14 residues. The CDR3 region is CASSLVFPAYEQYF. CDR3 in DNA: TGTGCCAGCAGTTTAGTGTTCCCCGCCTACGAGCAGTACTTC.

The chain combines TRBV12-5 with TRBJ1-3; D may be TRBD1 (6 bases). V gave up 5 bases and J gave up 2 bases, with 10 bases separating them. This CDR3 comprises 14 residues. CDR1 and CDR2 from the germline V gene are LGHNT and FRNRAP. The CDR3, as DNA: TGTGCTAGTGGTCTCCAGGGGCCTGGAAACACCATATATTTT. It yields the protein CASGLQGPGNTIYF.

The chain recombines TRBV4-3 with TRBJ2-1, with D maybe TRBD2 (6 bases). Trimming cost V 0 bases and J 9 bases, with 18 bases left between them. Germline loops: CDR1 LGHNA, CDR2 YSLEER. The CDR3 is 16 amino acids. CDR3: CASSQDQGLAWSEQFF. The CDR3 DNA is TGCGCCAGCAGCCAAGATCAAGGGCTAGCGTGGAGTGAGCAGTTCTTC.

V gene TRBV27 combines with J gene TRBJ2-2; 9 bases are a match to TRBD2. The CDR3 runs to 15 residues. Per the germline V gene, CDR1 is MNHEY and CDR2 is SMNVEV (reference sequence). V shed 7 bases, J shed 1 base, and the junction held 4 bases outside the gene matches. The DNA of the CDR3 is TGTGCCAGCACCATACTAGCGGGGAACACCGGGGAGCTGTTTTTT. This translates into CASTILAGNTGELFF.

This chain uses TRBV7-8 with TRBJ2-1; maybe TRBD1 (6 bases). V gave up 5 bases and J gave up 8 bases, with 10 bases separating them. CDR1 and CDR2 (germline): SGHVS, FQNEAQ. The CDR3 length is 12 residues. The CDR3 coding sequence is TGTGCCAGCAGCGAAGGACAGCATGAGCAGTTCTTC. Translated, it gives CASSEGQHEQFF.

J is TRBJ2-7 and V is TRBV28; D not resolved. V shed 4 bases and J shed 3 bases, with 10 bases lying between them. Germline CDR1 MDHEN, CDR2 SYDVKM. There are 13 residues in the CDR3. The CDR3 is CASSYVPHYEQYF. In DNA form, the CDR3 reads TGTGCCAGCAGTTATGTGCCCCACTACGAGCAGTACTTC. The full variable domain, its missing parts supplied by reference TRBV28 and TRBJ2-7, is DVKVTQSSRYLVKRTGEKVFLECVQDMDHENMFWYRQDPGLGLRLIYFSYDVKMKEKGDIPEGYSVSREKKERFSLILESASTNQTSMYLCASSYVPHYEQYFGPGTRLTVT.

This chain connects TRBV30 to TRBJ1-3; D remains ambiguous. The CDR3 is 10 amino acids. CDR1 GTSNPN and CDR2 SVGIG come from the germline V gene (reference sequence). The chain's CDR3 is CAQEGNTIYF. As DNA, the CDR3 is TGTGCTCAAGAAGGAAACACCATATATTTT. Full variable domain (rest looked up from reference TRBV30 and TRBJ1-3): SQTIHQWPATLVQPVGSPLSLECTVEGTSNPNLYWYRQAAGRGLQLLFYSVGIGQISSEVPQNLSASRPQDRQFILSSKKLLLSDSGFYLCAQEGNTIYFGEGSWLTVV.

This clone was found once. The chain combines TRBV5-1 with TRBJ2-7; 10 nucleotides agree with TRBD1. CDR3 length: 15 amino acids. Germline values: CDR1 SGHRS, CDR2 YFSETQ. V lost 0 bases, J lost 4 bases, and 4 bases stayed unmatched. The CDR3 loop reads CASSLGGTGVYEQYF. CDR3 sequence (DNA): TGCGCCAGCAGCTTGGGAGGGACAGGGGTGTACGAGCAGTACTTC.

The chain combines TRBV9 with TRBJ2-7; D is uncertain. The V end was cut by 4 bases, the J end by 1 base, with 15 bases between. CDR1 is SGDLS, CDR2 YYNGEE, per germline. The length of the CDR3 is 15 residues. The CDR3 DNA is TGTGCCAGCAGCCCCGCTTTTGCGCCTTCCTACGAGCAGTACTTC. Amino acids: CASSPAFAPSYEQYF.

The J gene is TRBJ2-3, the V gene TRBV2, with unresolved D. Germline CDR1 SNHLY, CDR2 FYNNEI. V lost 4 bases to trimming and J lost 2 bases, with 7 bases between them. This CDR3 is 13 amino acids long. In DNA form, the CDR3 reads TGTGCCAGCAGTGTCTGGTTCACAGATACGCAGTATTTT. This codes for CASSVWFTDTQYF.

The rearrangement joins TRBV6-4 to TRBJ2-3; the match to TRBD2 covers 9 bases. The CDR3 consists of 16 residues. CDR1 is MRHNA, CDR2 SNTAGT, per germline. With V trimmed by 3 bases and J by 1 base, 5 bases remained unmatched. The CDR3 sequence: CASSERVAGGTDTQYF. The CDR3 nucleotides read TGTGCCAGCAGTGAAAGGGTAGCGGGAGGCACAGATACGCAGTATTTT.

V gene TRBV18 combines with J gene TRBJ2-3; 7 bases match TRBD1. The V and J ends lost 0 bases and 3 bases, in that order; junction bases with no gene match: 6. The CDR3 is 16 amino acids. The germline CDR1 and CDR2 sequences are KGHSH and LQKENI. The CDR3 sequence is CASSPPGTALTDTQYF. CDR3 coding DNA: TGTGCCAGCTCACCACCGGGGACAGCCTTAACAGATACGCAGTATTTT.

The chain uses TRBV7-9 and TRBJ1-4, with 8 bases lining up with TRBD1. The CDR3 covers 15 residues. The germline V gene has CDR1 SEHNR and CDR2 FQNEAQ (reference sequence). V trimming: 4 bases; J trimming: 4 bases; junction bases outside the gene matches: 5. CDR3 nucleotides: TGTGCCAGCAGCTCCAACAGGGGGGTTAATGAAAAACTGTTTTTT. As protein: CASSSNRGVNEKLFF.

This chain uses TRBV7-9 with TRBJ1-1; maybe TRBD1 (6 bases). This CDR3 is 14 amino acids long. Trimming left V 5 bases short and J 7 bases short, with 17 bases between. The V gene's germline CDR1 is SEHNR and CDR2 FQNEAQ (reference sequence). The CDR3: CASSDALGAGEAFF. In DNA, the CDR3 is TGTGCCAGCAGCGATGCATTGGGGGCGGGTGAAGCTTTCTTT.

The chain combines TRBV11-2 with TRBJ2-5, with D tentatively TRBD1 (7 bases). CDR3 length equals 16 residues. The germline V gene has CDR1 SGHAT and CDR2 FQNNGV. Trimming pared 5 bases from V and 2 bases from J, leaving 18 bases between. The CDR3 sequence: CASSPLFRGEQETQYF. DNA for the CDR3: TGTGCCAGCAGCCCGCTATTCAGGGGGGAACAAGAGACCCAGTACTTC.

The V and J genes are TRBV11-2 and TRBJ2-3, with D tentatively TRBD2 (7 bases). CDR3 length: 15 residues. Trimming took off 4 bases at V and 5 bases at J, with 16 bases between the two ends. Germline V lookup: CDR1 SGHAT, CDR2 FQNNGV. The CDR3 region has the DNA TGTGCCAGCAGCTGGAGGGGGAGGGTGGAAGATACGCAGTATTTT. Translating gives CASSWRGRVEDTQYF. The full variable domain, in which reference TRBV11-2 and TRBJ2-3 provide the parts outside the CDR3, is EAGVAQSPRYKIIEKRQSVAFWCNPISGHATLYWYQQILGQGPKLLIQFQNNGVVDDSQLPKDRFSAERLKGVDSTLKIQPAKLEDSAVYLCASSWRGRVEDTQYFGPGTRLTVL.

The chain carries TRBV7-6 and TRBJ2-3; D remains unclear. This CDR3 contains 13 residues. Germline V gene lookup returns CDR1 SGHVS and CDR2 FNYEAQ. V was shortened by 5 bases and J by 5 bases, with 11 bases between the two germline ends. This chain's CDR3 is CASSMWAGDTQYF. As DNA, the CDR3 is TGTGCCAGCAGCATGTGGGCTGGAGATACGCAGTATTTT.

The J gene is TRBJ2-2, the V gene TRBV11-2; D is uncertain. The CDR3 extends over 14 amino acids. Germline V gives CDR1 SGHAT, CDR2 FQNNGV. Trimming removed 3 bases at V and 5 bases at J, with 10 bases between. The DNA for the CDR3 is TGTGCCAGCAGCTTGCGCTTGGAGACCGGGGAGCTGTTTTTT. It specifies CASSLRLETGELFF. The entire variable domain, with the rest obtained from reference TRBV11-2 and TRBJ2-2, is as follows: EAGVAQSPRYKIIEKRQSVAFWCNPISGHATLYWYQQILGQGPKLLIQFQNNGVVDDSQLPKDRFSAERLKGVDSTLKIQPAKLEDSAVYLCASSLRLETGELFFGEGSRLTVL.